One T cell receptor (beta chain) is described in this entry. The time point denotes: newly diagnosed GD, antithyroid drugs for less than 3 months. RNA extracted from PBMCs served as the sequencing template. With iRepertoire HTBI primers and Arm-PCR of CDR3 regions, TCR beta libraries were built. TCRdb analysed the multiplex PCR reads with MiXCR anew, one entry per CDR3 protein. The sample records about 420,000 distinct CDR3 sequences, over 15% being singletons. V shed 0 bases and J shed 3 bases, with 10 bases lying between them. CDR1 is SGDLS and CDR2 is YYNGEE in the germline V gene. There are 15 residues in the CDR3. These data originate in a study of regulatory T cells in long-lasting Graves disease. The sample was also linked to a second study, of T cells in Graves' hyperthyroidism and ophthalmopathy.

This chain joins TRBV9 and TRBJ2-1; TRBD2 might be the D (5 bases). The sample was peripheral blood mononuclear cells (PBMCs), taken at new diagnosis, from a patient treated with antithyroid drugs. The receptor comes from a woman between 18 and 29 years old with Graves disease. The DNA of the CDR3 is TGTGCCAGCAGCGTAGGTAGAGGGCTCTACAATGAGCAGTTCTTC. Its protein product is CASSVGRGLYNEQFF.